These T cell receptor beta chains were read from a single sample in a study of blood T cell repertoires in COVID-19. TCRdb's copy holds only in-frame clones and misses some; the assay was immunoSEQ multiplex PCR. The sample lists tens of thousands of clones; 90% to 95% were seen once. Sequencing was carried out using peripheral blood. All receptors come from a man aged 55 to 70 with active or convalescent COVID-19. Each CDR3 is given with its conserved first and last residue. A D gene is named only where the DNA matches it firmly.

d_gene | v_gene | CDR3aa
TRBD2 | TRBV18 | CASSLTSGGYEQYF
. | TRBV19 | CASTPVGGAIYGYTF
. | TRBV9 | CASSVLPNTEAFF
TRBD1 | TRBV4-1 | CASSLYRGSYEQYF
. | TRBV5-4 | CASSSGVTGSDYGYTF
TRBD2 | TRBV10-3 | CATRLAGLDTQYF
TRBD2 | TRBV6-5 | CASSFSGTSDEQFF
. | TRBV19 | CASSWQGSHRGNTIYF
TRBD1 | TRBV5-6 | CASSFDRAGVWELFF
. | TRBV9 | CASSPDVLGHSPLHF
. | TRBV20-1 | CSREYNYGYTF
TRBD2 | TRBV19 | CASSGSSGRRYNEQFF
TRBD2 | TRBV10-3 | CATGDYSYNEQFF
. | TRBV5-1 | CASSKLTGRTGELFF
. | TRBV3-1/TRBV3-2 | CASSRGEYSYEQYF
. | TRBV19 | CASSRGTDYGYTF
TRBD1 | TRBV28 | CASSLFVSGTGIYGYTF
TRBD2 | TRBV18 | CASSGTTREETQYF
. | TRBV5-5 | CASSLVGAGNTIYF
. | TRBV5-1 | CASSLHGASTEAFF
TRBD1 | TRBV6-6 | CASSFDRGEKLFF
. | TRBV29-1 | CSVQANSNQPQHF
TRBD1 | TRBV5-1 | CASSARQGAGTQYF
. | TRBV7-8 | CASSLKVQGTDTQYF
. | TRBV3-1/TRBV3-2 | CASSQEDIYYTEAFF
TRBD2 | TRBV7-2 | CASSPPGRAIDTQYF
TRBD1 | TRBV11-3 | CASSKGQGTEKAFF
TRBD2 | TRBV25-1 | CASSSGTSASGETQYF
TRBD2 | TRBV5-1 | CASSLGLGLAGTDTQYF
TRBD2 | TRBV28 | CASSSSLAGPRYEQYF
. | TRBV5-4 | CASSPSLASETQYF
. | TRBV9 | CASSVEQGRGNEQFF
. | TRBV4-1 | CASSQDGQGRTQYF
. | TRBV19 | CASRTGSSGNTIYF
. | TRBV18 | CASSLNMREEAFF
. | TRBV7-3 | CASSTPGVQETQYF
TRBD2 | TRBV7-9 | CASSPAGGTGETQYF
TRBD1 | TRBV5-1 | CASSHTGGPYEQYF
TRBD1 | TRBV9 | CASSVEGQGKVTEAFF
. | TRBV7-3 | CASRLTGNTEAFF
TRBD2 | TRBV11-2 | CASSLGSGGAKTDTQYF
TRBD1 | TRBV3-1/TRBV3-2 | CASSDHRGRRETQYF
TRBD1 | TRBV29-1 | CIAGGGSYGYTF
. | TRBV11-2 | CASSLRVLGTPSTDTQYF
. | TRBV6-2/TRBV6-3 | CASSPYDTGKETQYF
TRBD1 | TRBV24-1 | CATSDQKGQGSYGYTF